This T cell receptor beta chain was sequenced for a study of control samples from healthy donors and cancer patients. After removal of 8 bases from V and 8 bases from J, the junction contained 18 bases not matched to a gene. Germline V gene lookup returns CDR1 KGHSH and CDR2 LQKENI. This CDR3 spans 17 amino acids. Sequencing was performed with immunoSEQ multiplex PCR; in TCRdb, only in-frame clones are kept and a portion is missing. The table has about 44,000 clones, more than 70% seen once. Input material: PBMCs. The rearrangement uses TRBV18 and TRBJ1-6; 7 bases are shared with TRBD1. This clonotype was obtained from a woman aged 55 to 70 with lung cancer. The CDR3, as DNA: TGTGCCAGCAGACAAAATACAGGGGACGTGAGATATTCACCCCTCCACTTT. Its translation: CASRQNTGDVRYSPLHF.